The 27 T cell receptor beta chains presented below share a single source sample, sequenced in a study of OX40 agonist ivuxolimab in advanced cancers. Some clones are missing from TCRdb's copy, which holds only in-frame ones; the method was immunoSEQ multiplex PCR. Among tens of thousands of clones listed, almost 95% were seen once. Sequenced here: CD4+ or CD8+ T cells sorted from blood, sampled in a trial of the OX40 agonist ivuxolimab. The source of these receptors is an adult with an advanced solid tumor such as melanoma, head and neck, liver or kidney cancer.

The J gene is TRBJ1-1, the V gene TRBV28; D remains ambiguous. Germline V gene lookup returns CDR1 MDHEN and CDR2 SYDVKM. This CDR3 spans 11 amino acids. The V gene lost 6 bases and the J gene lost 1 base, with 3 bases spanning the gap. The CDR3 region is CASSRNTEAFF. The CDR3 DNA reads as TGTGCCAGCAGCCGGAACACTGAAGCTTTCTTT.

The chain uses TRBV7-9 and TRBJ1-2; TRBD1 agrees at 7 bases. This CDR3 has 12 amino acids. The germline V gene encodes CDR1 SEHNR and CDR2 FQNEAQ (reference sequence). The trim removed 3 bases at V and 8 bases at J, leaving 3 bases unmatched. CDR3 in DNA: TGTGCCAGCAGCTTTACAGGGGACGGCTACACCTTC. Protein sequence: CASSFTGDGYTF.

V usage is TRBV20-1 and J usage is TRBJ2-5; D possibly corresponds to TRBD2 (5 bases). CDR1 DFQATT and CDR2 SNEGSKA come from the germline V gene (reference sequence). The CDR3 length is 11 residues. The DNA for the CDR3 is TGCAGCGGGGAGTCGCGAGAGACCCAGTACTTC. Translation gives CSGESRETQYF.

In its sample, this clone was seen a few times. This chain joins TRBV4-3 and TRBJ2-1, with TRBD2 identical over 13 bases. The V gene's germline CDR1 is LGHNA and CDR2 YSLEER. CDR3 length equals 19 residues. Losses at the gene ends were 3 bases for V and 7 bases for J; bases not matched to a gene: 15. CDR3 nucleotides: TGCGCCAGCAGCCAGTTGGGGACTAGCGGGATTTCCCCGAGTAATGAGCAGTTCTTC. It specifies CASSQLGTSGISPSNEQFF.

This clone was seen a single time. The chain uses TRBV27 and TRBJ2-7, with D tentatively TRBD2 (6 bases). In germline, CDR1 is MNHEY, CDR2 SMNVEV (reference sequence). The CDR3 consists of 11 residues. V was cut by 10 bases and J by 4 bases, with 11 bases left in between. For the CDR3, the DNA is TGTGCCACCCATGGGGGGTACGAGCAGTACTTC. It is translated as CATHGGYEQYF.

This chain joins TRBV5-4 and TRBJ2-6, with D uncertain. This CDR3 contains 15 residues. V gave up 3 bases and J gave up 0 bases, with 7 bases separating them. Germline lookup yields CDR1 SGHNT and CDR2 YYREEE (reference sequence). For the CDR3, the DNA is TGTGCCAGCAGCTCAGGAGTCTCTGGGGCCAACGTCCTGACTTTC. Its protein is CASSSGVSGANVLTF.

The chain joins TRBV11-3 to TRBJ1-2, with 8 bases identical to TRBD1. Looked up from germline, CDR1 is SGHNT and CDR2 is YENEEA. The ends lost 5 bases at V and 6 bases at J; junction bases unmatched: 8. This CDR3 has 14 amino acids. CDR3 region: CASSTDRGRDGYTF. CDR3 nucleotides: TGTGCCAGCAGCACCGACAGGGGTCGAGATGGCTACACCTTC.

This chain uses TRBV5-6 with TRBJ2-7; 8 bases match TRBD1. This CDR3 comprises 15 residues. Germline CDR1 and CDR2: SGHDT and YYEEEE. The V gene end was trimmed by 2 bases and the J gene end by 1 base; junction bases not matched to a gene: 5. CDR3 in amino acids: CASSLTGTGSYEQYF. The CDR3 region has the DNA TGTGCCAGCAGCTTAACCGGGACAGGATCCTACGAGCAGTACTTC.

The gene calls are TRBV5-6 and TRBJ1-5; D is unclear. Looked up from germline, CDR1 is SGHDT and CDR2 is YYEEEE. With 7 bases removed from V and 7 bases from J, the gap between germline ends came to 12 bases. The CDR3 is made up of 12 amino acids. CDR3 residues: CASGVGGQPQHF. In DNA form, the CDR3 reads TGTGCCAGCGGGGTGGGCGGACAGCCCCAGCATTTT.

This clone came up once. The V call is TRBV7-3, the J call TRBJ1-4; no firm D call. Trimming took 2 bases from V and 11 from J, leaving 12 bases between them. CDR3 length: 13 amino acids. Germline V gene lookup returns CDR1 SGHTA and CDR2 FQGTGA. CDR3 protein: CASSLGPGEKLFF. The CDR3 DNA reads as TGTGCCAGCAGCTTAGGACCGGGCGAGAAACTGTTTTTT.

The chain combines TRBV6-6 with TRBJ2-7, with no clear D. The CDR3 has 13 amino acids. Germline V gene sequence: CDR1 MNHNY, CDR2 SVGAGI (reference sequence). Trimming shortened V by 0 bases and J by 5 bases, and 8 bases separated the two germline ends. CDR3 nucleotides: TGTGCCAGCAGTTACTCTTTAGGTAACGAGCAGTACTTC. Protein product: CASSYSLGNEQYF.

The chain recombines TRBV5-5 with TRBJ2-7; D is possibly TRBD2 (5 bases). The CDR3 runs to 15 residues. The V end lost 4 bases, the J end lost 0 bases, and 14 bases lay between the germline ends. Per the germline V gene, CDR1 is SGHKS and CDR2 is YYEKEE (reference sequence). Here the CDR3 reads CASSRGRDSSYEQYF. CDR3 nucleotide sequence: TGTGCCAGCAGCCGAGGACGGGATAGCTCCTACGAGCAGTACTTC.

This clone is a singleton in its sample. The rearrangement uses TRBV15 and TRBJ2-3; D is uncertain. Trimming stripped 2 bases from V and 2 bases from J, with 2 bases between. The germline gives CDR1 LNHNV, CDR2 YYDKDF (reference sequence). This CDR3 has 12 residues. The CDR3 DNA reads TGTGCCACCAGCAGAACCACAGATACGCAGTATTTT. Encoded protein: CATSRTTDTQYF.

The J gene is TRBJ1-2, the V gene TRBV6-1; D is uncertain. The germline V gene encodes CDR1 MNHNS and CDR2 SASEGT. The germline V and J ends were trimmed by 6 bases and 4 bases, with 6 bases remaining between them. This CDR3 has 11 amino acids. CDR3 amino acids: CASRNSYGYTF. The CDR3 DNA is TGTGCCAGCAGGAACAGCTATGGCTACACCTTC.

The DNA for the CDR3 is TGCGCCAGCAGTCATCGGGACAGGGGGAACACCGGGGAGCTGTTTTTT. Translated: CASSHRDRGNTGELFF. This rearrangement joins TRBV23-1 to TRBJ2-2; 10 positions match TRBD1. TRBV23-1 is reported as an ORF; its role is uncertain. The CDR3 consists of 16 residues. V shed 3 bases and J 1 base; nucleotides not matched to a gene: 2.

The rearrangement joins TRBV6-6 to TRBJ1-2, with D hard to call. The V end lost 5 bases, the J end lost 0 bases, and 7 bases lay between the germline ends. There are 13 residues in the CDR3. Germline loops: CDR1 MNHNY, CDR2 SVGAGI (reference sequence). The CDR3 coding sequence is TGTGCCAGCAGTGAGAGCACTAACTATGGCTACACCTTC. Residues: CASSESTNYGYTF.

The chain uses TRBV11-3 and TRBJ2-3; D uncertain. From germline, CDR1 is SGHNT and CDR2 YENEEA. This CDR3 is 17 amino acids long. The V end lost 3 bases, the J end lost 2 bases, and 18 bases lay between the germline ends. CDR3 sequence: CASSLYRQLSATDTQYF. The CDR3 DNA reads TGTGCCAGCAGCTTGTACCGCCAGCTTTCGGCCACAGATACGCAGTATTTT. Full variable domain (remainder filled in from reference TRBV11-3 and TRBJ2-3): EAGVVQSPRYKIIEKKQPVAFWCNPISGHNTLYWYLQNLGQGPELLIRYENEEAVDDSQLPKDRFSAERLKGVDSTLKIQPAELGDSAVYLCASSLYRQLSATDTQYFGPGTRLTVL.

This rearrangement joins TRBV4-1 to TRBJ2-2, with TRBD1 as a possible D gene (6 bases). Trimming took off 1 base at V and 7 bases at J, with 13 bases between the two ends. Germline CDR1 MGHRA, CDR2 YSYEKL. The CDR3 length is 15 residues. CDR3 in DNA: TGCGCCAGCAGCCAAGGGGGCAGGGGCGGCGGGGAGCTGTTTTTT. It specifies CASSQGGRGGGELFF.

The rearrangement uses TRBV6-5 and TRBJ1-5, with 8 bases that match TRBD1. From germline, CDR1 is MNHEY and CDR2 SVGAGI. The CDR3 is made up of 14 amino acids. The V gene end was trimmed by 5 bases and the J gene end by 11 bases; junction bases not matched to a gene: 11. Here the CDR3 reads CASSPSEETGAQHF. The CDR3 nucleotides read TGTGCCAGCAGTCCATCTGAAGAGACAGGGGCCCAGCATTTT.

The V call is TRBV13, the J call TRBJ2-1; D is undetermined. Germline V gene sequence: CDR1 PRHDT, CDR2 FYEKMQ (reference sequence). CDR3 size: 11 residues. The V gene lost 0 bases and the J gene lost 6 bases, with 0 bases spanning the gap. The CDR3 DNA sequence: TGTGCCAGCAGCTTAGGCAATGAGCAGTTCTTC. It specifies CASSLGNEQFF.

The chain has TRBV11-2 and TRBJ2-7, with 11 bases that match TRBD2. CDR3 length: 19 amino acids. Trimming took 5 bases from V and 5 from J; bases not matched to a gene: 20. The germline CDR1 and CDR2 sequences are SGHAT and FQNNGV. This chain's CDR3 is CASSTLGTSGVISYHEQYF. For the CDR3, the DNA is TGTGCCAGCAGCACCCTTGGGACTAGCGGCGTAATTTCCTACCACGAGCAGTACTTC.

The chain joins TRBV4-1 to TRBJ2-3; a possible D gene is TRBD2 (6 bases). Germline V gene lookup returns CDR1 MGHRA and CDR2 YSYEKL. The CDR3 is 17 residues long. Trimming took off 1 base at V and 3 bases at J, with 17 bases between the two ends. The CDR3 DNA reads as TGCGCCAGCAGCCAAGCCAGTAATGGGGGGTGGACAGATACGCAGTATTTT. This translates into CASSQASNGGWTDTQYF.

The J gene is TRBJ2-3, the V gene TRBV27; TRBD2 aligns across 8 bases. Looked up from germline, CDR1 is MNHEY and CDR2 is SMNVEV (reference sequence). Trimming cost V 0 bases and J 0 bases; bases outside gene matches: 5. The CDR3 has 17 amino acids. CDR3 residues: CASSLSSAGGSTDTQYF. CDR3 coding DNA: TGTGCCAGCAGTTTATCCTCTGCGGGAGGTAGCACAGATACGCAGTATTTT.

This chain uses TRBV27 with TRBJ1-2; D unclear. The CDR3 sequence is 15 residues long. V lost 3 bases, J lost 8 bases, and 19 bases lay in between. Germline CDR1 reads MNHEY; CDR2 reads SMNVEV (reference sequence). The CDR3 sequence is CASSFRPRDLWGYTF. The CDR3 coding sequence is TGTGCCAGCAGTTTTCGCCCGCGGGATCTGTGGGGCTACACCTTC.

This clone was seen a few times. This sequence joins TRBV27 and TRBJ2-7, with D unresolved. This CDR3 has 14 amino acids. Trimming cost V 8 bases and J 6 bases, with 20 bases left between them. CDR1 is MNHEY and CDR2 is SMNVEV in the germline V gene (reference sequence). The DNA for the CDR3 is TGTGCCAGCCGACTCTCTTTTGGAGTTCCCGAGCAGTACTTC. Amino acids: CASRLSFGVPEQYF.

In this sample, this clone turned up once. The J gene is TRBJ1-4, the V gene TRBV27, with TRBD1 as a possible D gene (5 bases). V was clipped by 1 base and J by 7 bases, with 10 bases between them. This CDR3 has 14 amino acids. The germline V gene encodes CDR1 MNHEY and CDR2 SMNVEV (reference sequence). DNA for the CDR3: TGTGCCAGCAGTTTATTAGGTAGGGGTGAAAAACTGTTTTTT. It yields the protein CASSLLGRGEKLFF.

The CDR3 DNA sequence: TGTGCCAGCAGCTCCCGACTAGGGGATCCTAGCACAGATACGCAGTATTTT. Translating gives CASSSRLGDPSTDTQYF. The chain recombines TRBV7-9 with TRBJ2-3, with TRBD2 as a possible D gene (6 bases). Between the trimmed V and J ends, which lost 4 bases and 0 bases, there was a span of 17 bases. This CDR3 has 17 amino acids. CDR1 is SEHNR, CDR2 FQNEAQ, per germline (reference sequence).